This T cell receptor (beta chain) derives from a study of cytomegalovirus exposure and HLA in healthy donors. The PCR was carried out with 60 Vbeta primers and 13 Jbeta primers. Generated by immunoSEQ multiplex PCR, the TCRdb table keeps only in-frame clones and is missing some. This table holds 110,000 to 150,000 clones, over 55% found once. The sample was PBMCs. The TCR originated in a man aged 35 to 55 in good health and CMV-seronegative.

The CDR3 protein is CSVDPEQAQYF. For the CDR3, the DNA is TGCAGCGTTGACCCGGAACAGGCGCAGTATTTT. The chain couples TRBV29-1 to TRBJ2-3; D is perhaps TRBD1 (5 bases). CDR3 length: 11 residues. Deletions cut 3 bases from V and 10 bases from J, with 11 bases between. The germline V gene encodes CDR1 SQVTM and CDR2 ANQGSEA.